This T cell receptor (beta chain) was profiled in a study of blood T cell repertoires in COVID-19 (dated by TCRdb to the early 2020s). For the study in its entirety: The collaborator samples originated in the United States, Italy and Spain and spanned the acute and convalescent phases of COVID-19. The material from the prospective study consisted of cDNA or gDNA derived from T cells, B-cell-depleted T cells, or PBMCs. The dataset comprised deeply sampled blood TCRbeta repertoires from subjects exposed to, actively infected with, or recovered from COVID-19. The repertoires were made available in a free public database intended to serve as a resource for research on the immune response to SARS-CoV-2. Where available, HLA class I and class II types were taken from metadata supplied by the sample provider and were not determined by assay-based typing. A de-identified subject ID, COVID-19 status, age in years and sex were almost always included in the sample metadata. The samples were drawn from two sources: the first 160 participants of the ongoing ImmuneRACE study, and over 1,000 subjects contributed by 6 global collaborators. Points the paper makes about the study in general: How much clinical and demographic metadata was included differed by source and by participant, and the metadata was provided uncurated.

A word on this clone: The antigen this receptor binds is unknown. No much larger clone exists at a distance of one base, and base qualities are not known.

TCRbeta CDR3 regions were amplified from genomic DNA using the immunoSEQ Assay, a bias-controlled multiplex PCR. Concerning the study's data processing: Within the assay, amplification of reference gene primers was used to estimate how many nucleated cells each sample contained. To quantify the absolute abundance of each unique TCRbeta CDR3 rearrangement, sequence reads were collapsed and filtered. For each sample, productive Simpson clonality was calculated by taking the square root of Simpson's diversity index across productive rearrangements. TCRdb holds this immuneACCESS table with in-frame rearrangements only. Some clones are missing; in checked studies, unresolved V genes explain under half, and the rest has no known cause. The DNA was the basis for D and trimming; V, J and clone size are from that table. Present in this sample are approximately 280,000 clones, around nine tenths of which were seen just once. The ten largest clones capture 1.9% of the sample.

As encoded in the germline V gene, CDR1 is SGHRS while CDR2 is YFSETQ. Between the V and J ends, shortened by 4 bases and 7 bases respectively, the junction contains 14 bases. The CDR3 contains 13 residues, cysteine and phenylalanine counted. Just CDR3 DNA is preserved here, 39 bases in frame from base 1. Participants in the prospective study were aged 18 to 89 years, lived in some 24 United States geographic areas, and enrolled through a virtual design. Cohort assignment in the prospective study relied on participant-reported clinical history from a screening survey and a study questionnaire. ImmuneRACE Cohort 3 recovered participants were defined by two consecutive negative NP/OP PCR tests, healthcare professional clearance, or symptom resolution. Mobile phlebotomists in the prospective study collected whole blood, serum and a nasopharyngeal or oropharyngeal swab from every participant. Over a roughly 2-month period, participants in the prospective study had the option of providing additional blood draws and questionnaires. Prospective study blood samples were shipped either frozen or at room temperature before DNA extraction.

The sample comprised PBMCs or T cells enriched from blood (not recorded which). The source of this sequence is a woman aged 60-75 years who had recovered from COVID-19. The chain uses TRBV5-1 and TRBJ1-2; a weak D assignment points to TRBD1 (6 bases agree). The nucleotide sequence is TGCGCCAGCAGCAGGCAGGGGACCCCTGGCTACACCTTC. The resulting protein is CASSRQGTPGYTF.